The 14 T cell receptor beta chains listed next were all sequenced from one sample in a study of PD-1 blockade in classical Hodgkin lymphoma. Patients all relapsed after autologous stem cell transplantation, and there was variation in brentuximab vedotin exposure. The repertoire was sequenced with immunoSEQ multiplex PCR; TCRdb's copy has only in-frame clones and lacks some. This sample carries approximately 99,000 clones, 89% of them seen once, and the ten largest clones take about 20%. Sequences were derived from peripheral blood mononuclear cells (PBMCs), sampled before the second cycle of nivolumab. The receptors were gathered from a human donor with classical Hodgkin lymphoma.

This clone was counted a single time. This chain joins TRBV4-3 and TRBJ2-7; 8 bases are a match to TRBD2. Trimming took 0 bases from V and 3 from J; bases not matched to a gene: 7. CDR1 and CDR2 from the germline V gene are LGHNA and YSLEER. This CDR3 has 16 residues. The CDR3 loop reads CASSQEALAEGYEQYF. The CDR3 nucleotides are TGCGCCAGCAGCCAAGAAGCACTAGCGGAGGGCTACGAGCAGTACTTC.

The chain carries TRBV7-9 and TRBJ2-1, with TRBD2 matching 15 bases. V lost 4 bases to trimming and J lost 0 bases; unmatched junction nucleotides: 7. Looked up from germline, CDR1 is SEHNR and CDR2 is FQNEAQ (reference sequence). This CDR3 is 19 amino acids long. The CDR3 is CASSSGGLAGGDSYNEQFF. CDR3 bases: TGTGCCAGCAGCTCCGGGGGACTAGCGGGAGGAGACTCCTACAATGAGCAGTTCTTC.

The chain links TRBV25-1 to TRBJ1-6; D is possibly TRBD1 (6 bases). CDR3 length equals 18 residues. CDR1 is MGHDK, CDR2 SYGVNS, per germline. Trimming took off 2 bases at V and 0 bases at J, with 14 bases between the two ends. The CDR3 protein is CASSETGWTSSYNSPLHF. Here the CDR3 DNA reads TGTGCCAGCAGTGAAACAGGGTGGACGAGCTCCTATAATTCACCCCTCCACTTT. Based on the CDR3 plus reference TRBV25-1 and TRBJ1-6, the full variable domain is EADIYQTPRYLVIGTGKKITLECSQTMGHDKMYWYQQDPGMELHLIHYSYGVNSTEKGDLSSESTVSRIRTEHFPLTLESARPSHTSQYLCASSETGWTSSYNSPLHFGNGTRLTVT.

The chain recombines TRBV5-1 with TRBJ2-7; D gene unclear. The CDR3 runs 13 residues. V was clipped by 0 bases and J by 5 bases, with 9 bases between them. Germline CDR1 SGHRS, CDR2 YFSETQ. CDR3 sequence reads: CASSLVGQNEQYF. The CDR3 DNA follows: TGCGCCAGCAGCTTGGTTGGCCAAAACGAGCAGTACTTC.

The V call is TRBV7-2, the J call TRBJ2-7; 7 bases match TRBD2. CDR3 length: 15 amino acids. Germline loops: CDR1 SGHTA, CDR2 FQGNSA. V shed 4 bases, J shed 3 bases, and the junction held 9 bases outside the gene matches. CDR3 loop: CASSSGLVPIYEQYF. The DNA for the CDR3 is TGTGCCAGCAGCTCCGGACTAGTCCCCATCTACGAGCAGTACTTC.

This chain links TRBV13 with TRBJ2-5; 14 nucleotides agree with TRBD2. The CDR3 has 16 residues. V trimming: 3 bases; J trimming: 4 bases; junction bases outside the gene matches: 4. Germline V gene sequence: CDR1 PRHDT, CDR2 FYEKMQ (reference sequence). CDR3 in amino acids: CASSLAGTSGRETQYF. Here the CDR3 DNA reads TGTGCCAGCAGCTTGGCCGGGACTAGCGGGAGAGAGACCCAGTACTTC.

The rearrangement uses TRBV5-1 and TRBJ1-4; D unclear. The CDR3 extends over 17 amino acids. The V gene lost 0 bases and the J gene lost 4 bases, with 16 bases spanning the gap. Per the germline V gene, CDR1 is SGHRS and CDR2 is YFSETQ. The CDR3 coding sequence is TGCGCCAGCAGCTTGGCCAAGGCCGGAATTAATAATGAAAAACTGTTTTTT. Translating it yields CASSLAKAGINNEKLFF.

The rearrangement uses TRBV5-1 and TRBJ2-1; 12 nucleotides line up with TRBD2. This CDR3 comprises 16 residues. J was trimmed by 10 bases and V by 1 base; bases with no gene match: 9. Per germline, CDR1 SGHRS and CDR2 YFSETQ. The CDR3 DNA follows: TGCGCCAGCAGCTTGAGCCTAGCGGGAGGGCCTAAGGAGCAGTTCTTC. This translates into CASSLSLAGGPKEQFF.

V usage is TRBV4-3 and J usage is TRBJ1-1; the D is unclear. Trimming shortened V by 1 base and J by 1 base, and 10 bases separated the two germline ends. From germline, CDR1 is LGHNA and CDR2 YSLEER. This CDR3 is built from 15 residues. The CDR3 DNA sequence: TGCGCCAGCAGCCAAGGAAGCACCAGGAACACTGAAGCTTTCTTT. Translating gives CASSQGSTRNTEAFF.

This sequence joins TRBV27 and TRBJ2-1; TRBD1 matches 10 bases. V lost 0 bases to trimming and J lost 6 bases; unmatched junction nucleotides: 5. This CDR3 is built from 16 residues. Germline V lookup: CDR1 MNHEY, CDR2 SMNVEV (reference sequence). The CDR3 loop reads CASSLSGGTGVNEQFF. The CDR3 nucleotides read TGTGCCAGCAGTTTATCGGGAGGGACAGGGGTCAATGAGCAGTTCTTC.

In its sample, this clone was seen once. This rearrangement joins TRBV2 to TRBJ2-1; no clear D. The CDR3 has 14 residues. Trimming stripped 4 bases from V and 4 bases from J, with 11 bases between. Germline assignment: CDR1 SNHLY and CDR2 FYNNEI. Written as DNA, the CDR3 is TGTGCCAGCAGTGTTCTACAGCCATACAATGAGCAGTTCTTC. Its translation: CASSVLQPYNEQFF.

This clone was detected only a few times. The J gene is TRBJ2-7, the V gene TRBV11-2; D is possibly TRBD2 (7 bases). Trimming stripped 2 bases from V and 0 bases from J, with 11 bases between. Per the germline V gene, CDR1 is SGHAT and CDR2 is FQNNGV. The CDR3 sequence is 15 residues long. CDR3 residues: CASSLLRGPSYEQYF. In DNA, the CDR3 is TGTGCCAGCAGCTTATTGCGGGGGCCCTCCTACGAGCAGTACTTC.

The chain is built from TRBV13 and TRBJ1-1, with TRBD1 identical over 7 bases. The V and J ends lost 2 bases and 4 bases, in that order; junction bases with no gene match: 4. The CDR3 runs 14 residues. Germline V CDR1 and CDR2: PRHDT, FYEKMQ (reference sequence). CDR3 residues: CASSLYRGVTEAFF. CDR3 nucleotide sequence: TGTGCCAGCAGCTTATACAGGGGCGTCACTGAAGCTTTCTTT.

The rearrangement joins TRBV15 to TRBJ2-7; D gene uncertain. CDR1 and CDR2 (germline): LNHNV, YYDKDF (reference sequence). The V end lost 1 base, the J end lost 3 bases, and 13 bases lay between the germline ends. This CDR3 region has 15 residues. This CDR3 reads CATSRGSSGSYEQYF. In nucleotides, the CDR3 is TGTGCCACCAGCAGAGGGTCCAGTGGTAGCTACGAGCAGTACTTC.